The rows below give T cell receptor beta chains drawn from one sample of a study of Graves' ophthalmopathy and Graves' hyperthyroidism. TCRdb itself ran the multiplex PCR reads through MiXCR, one entry per CDR3 protein. This table has more than 300,000 distinct CDR3 sequences, approximately 17% appearing once. Material: peripheral blood. These receptors were taken from an adult woman with stable Graves' hyperthyroidism. Each CDR3 is given with its conserved first and last residue.

TRBJ2-5	TRBV29-1	CSTDRVGETQYF
TRBJ1-5	TRBV19	CASSIAGQPQHF
TRBJ2-7	TRBV20-1	CSARTGGNGYEQYF
TRBJ2-6	TRBV28	CASKMSSAGANVLTF
TRBJ2-2	TRBV20-1	CSARRRGRFDGELFF
TRBJ1-3	TRBV30	CAWSGGTKQTGNTIYF
TRBJ2-2	TRBV6-1	CASSVQGSGELFF
TRBJ1-1	TRBV19	CASSTDRPNTEAFF
TRBJ2-1	TRBV19	CASQTETGRNEQFF
TRBJ1-3	TRBV10-3	CAISELRTSGNTIYF
TRBJ2-5	TRBV24-1	CATSDPTARGLNGETQYF
TRBJ1-5	TRBV12-3/TRBV12-4	CASGEVPSINQSQHF
TRBJ2-2	TRBV24-1	CATSDSQGHTGELFF
TRBJ1-2	TRBV28	CASSLSRRYGYTF